The TCR beta chain described here comes from a study of CD8+CD57+ T cells in acquired aplastic anemia. Before being chosen for sequencing, patients had shown CD8+CD57+ cell expansion by flow cytometry. There were no patients without severe acquired aplastic anemia. Comment on this clonotype: Its antigen is currently unknown.

General study findings and limits: Patients and controls had in common approximately 28 CD8+ CDR3 sequences. The study found no significant CD8+ Simpson's diversity difference between patients and controls.

TCR beta VDJ and CDR3 profiles were obtained from a genomic DNA template. Each CDR3 protein gets one entry after TCRdb re-called the reads with MiXCR. The data show 150,000 to 200,000 distinct CDR3 sequences, with under 55% seen just once and approximately 9.4% held by the top ten. The sequenced sample consisted of sorted CD4+, CD8+, or CD8+CD57+ T cells (not recorded which) from PBMCs. This sequence was found in a human donor with aplastic anemia.

This chain's CDR3 is CASVVGGPDTQYF. The DNA for the CDR3 is TGTGCCAGCGTGGTAGGGGGCCCAGATACGCAGTATTTT. The gene calls are TRBV2 and TRBJ2-3; TRBD1 matches at 7 bases. V gave up 8 bases and J gave up 4 bases; unmatched junction bases: 6. The CDR3 runs to 13 residues. In germline, CDR1 is SNHLY, CDR2 FYNNEI.